The rows below give T cell receptor beta chains drawn from one sample of a study of blood T cell repertoires in COVID-19. The assay was immunoSEQ multiplex PCR, and TCRdb's table has in-frame clones only and misses some. The sample lists approximately 140,000 clones; around 84% were seen once. The source material was peripheral blood. The origin of the receptors is a human donor in a cohort sampled during active COVID-19. The CDR3 runs from the conserved cysteine through the conserved F or W. A D gene is named only where the DNA matches it firmly. Not all rows give a size; the values are once, few, many and, for expanded clones, a class.

V	J	D	size	CDR3	DNA
TRBV30	TRBJ1-2	TRBD1	.	CAWSRGRGLDGYTF	TGTGCCTGGAGCAGGGGCAGGGGGTTGGATGGCTACACCTTC
TRBV9	TRBJ2-2	.	.	CASSVDTGELFF	TGTGCCAGCAGCGTCGACACCGGGGAGCTGTTTTTT
TRBV24-1	TRBJ2-3	.	.	CATSDLVADTQYF	TGTGCCACCAGTGATTTGGTAGCCGATACGCAGTATTTT
TRBV2	TRBJ2-2	TRBD1	.	CASSEVGRGRTYGELFF	TGTGCCAGCAGTGAAGTGGGCAGGGGGCGAACATACGGGGAGCTGTTTTTT
TRBV5-1	TRBJ1-3	.	few	CASSLSQGDGNTIYF	TGCGCCAGCAGCTTGTCACAGGGAGATGGAAACACCATATATTTT
TRBV7-9	TRBJ1-5	TRBD1	few	CASSHGDRAAEPQHF	TGTGCCAGCAGCCATGGGGACAGGGCGGCCGAGCCCCAGCATTTT
TRBV5-1	TRBJ2-7	.	.	CASSSSVNRAYEQYF	TGCGCCAGCAGCTCCTCAGTAAACAGGGCCTACGAGCAGTACTTC
TRBV12-5	TRBJ1-1	.	few	CASAQGGSNTEAFF	TGTGCTAGTGCCCAGGGAGGGTCTAACACTGAAGCTTTCTTT
TRBV19	TRBJ2-2	TRBD1	few	CASSGTGGSTGELFF	TGTGCCAGTAGCGGGACAGGGGGAAGCACCGGGGAGCTGTTTTTT
TRBV18	TRBJ1-3	.	.	CASSPETPKSGNTIYF	TGTGCCAGCTCACCAGAGACTCCCAAAAGCGGAAACACCATATATTTT
TRBV3-1/TRBV3-2	TRBJ2-7	TRBD1	.	CATRWTGDDEQYF	TGTGCCACTCGGTGGACAGGGGATGACGAGCAGTACTTC
TRBV4-3	TRBJ2-7	TRBD2	.	CASSQRISAGGGYEQYF	TGCGCCAGCAGCCAAAGAATCTCCGCGGGGGGCGGATACGAGCAGTACTTC
TRBV6-5	TRBJ2-7	.	.	CASSYGPEQYF	TGTGCCAGCAGTTACGGGCCCGAGCAGTACTTC
TRBV7-9	TRBJ1-2	.	.	CASSSARGSYGYTF	TGTGCCAGCAGCTCAGCCAGGGGCAGCTATGGCTACACCTTC
TRBV15	TRBJ1-4	TRBD1	.	CATRLQGWSEKLFF	TGTGCCACCAGATTACAGGGGTGGAGTGAAAAACTGTTTTTT
TRBV6-6	TRBJ2-7	TRBD1	.	CASRRTGGAYEQYF	TGTGCCAGCAGGCGGACAGGGGGAGCCTACGAGCAGTACTTC
TRBV3-1/TRBV3-2	TRBJ1-1	.	.	CASSPPWGGPTEAFF	TGTGCCAGCAGCCCCCCCTGGGGGGGACCCACTGAAGCTTTCTTT
TRBV3-1/TRBV3-2	TRBJ2-2	TRBD2	.	CASSRLKGGHGGELFF	TGTGCCAGCAGCCGACTAAAGGGAGGGCATGGCGGGGAGCTGTTTTTT
TRBV6-2/TRBV6-3	TRBJ2-5	.	.	CASSQAPGRETQYF	TGTGCCAGCAGCCAGGCTCCGGGAAGGGAGACCCAGTACTTC
TRBV7-2	TRBJ2-5	TRBD1	.	CASSFRTGVGETQYF	TGTGCCAGCAGCTTCAGGACAGGGGTTGGAGAGACCCAGTACTTC
TRBV2	TRBJ2-7	TRBD2	.	CASGGWGGTEQYF	TGTGCCAGCGGTGGGTGGGGAGGGACCGAGCAGTACTTC
TRBV28	TRBJ2-3	TRBD2	.	CASSLPGGGTDTQYF	TGTGCCAGCAGTTTACCCGGGGGGGGCACAGATACGCAGTATTTT
TRBV3-1/TRBV3-2	TRBJ1-3	.	.	CASQRGNTIYF	TGTGCCAGCCAAAGAGGGAACACCATATATTTT
TRBV3-1/TRBV3-2	TRBJ1-5	.	.	CASSHHGTEDQPQHF	TGTGCCAGCAGCCACCACGGGACTGAAGATCAGCCCCAGCATTTT
TRBV7-9	TRBJ2-4	TRBD2	.	CASSPEAGGTAKNIQYF	TGTGCCAGCAGTCCTGAGGCGGGGGGCACGGCCAAAAACATTCAGTACTTC
TRBV6-9	TRBJ1-4	.	.	CASSYPAREAGKLFF	TGTGCCAGCAGTTATCCCGCCAGGGAGGCGGGGAAACTGTTTTTT
TRBV9	TRBJ1-2	TRBD1	.	CASSASRQGLNYGYTF	TGTGCCAGCAGCGCTTCCCGACAGGGGTTGAACTATGGCTACACCTTC
TRBV18	TRBJ1-2	TRBD1	.	CASSPGQGGGYTF	TGTGCCAGCTCACCCGGACAGGGTGGTGGCTACACCTTC
TRBV7-2	TRBJ1-6	TRBD1	few	CASSVDRGYSPLHF	TGTGCCAGCAGCGTGGACAGGGGCTATTCACCCCTCCACTTT